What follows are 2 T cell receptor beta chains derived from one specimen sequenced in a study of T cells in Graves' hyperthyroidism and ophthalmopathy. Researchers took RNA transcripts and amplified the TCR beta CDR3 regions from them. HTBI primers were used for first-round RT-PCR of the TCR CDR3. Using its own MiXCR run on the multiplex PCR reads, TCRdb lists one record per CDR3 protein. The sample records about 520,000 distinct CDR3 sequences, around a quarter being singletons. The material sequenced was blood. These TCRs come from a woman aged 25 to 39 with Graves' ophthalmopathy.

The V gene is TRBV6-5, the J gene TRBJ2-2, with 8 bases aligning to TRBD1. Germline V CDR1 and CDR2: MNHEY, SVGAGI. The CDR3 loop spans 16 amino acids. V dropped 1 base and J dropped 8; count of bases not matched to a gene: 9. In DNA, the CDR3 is TGTGCCAGCAGTTACTACCTCGACAGGGGCGGGGGGGAGCTGTTTTTT. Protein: CASSYYLDRGGGELFF.

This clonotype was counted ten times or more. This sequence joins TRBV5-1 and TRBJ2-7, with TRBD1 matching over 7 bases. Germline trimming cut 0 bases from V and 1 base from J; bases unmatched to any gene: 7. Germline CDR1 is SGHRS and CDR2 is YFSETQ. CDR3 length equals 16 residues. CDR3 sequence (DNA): TGCGCCAGCAGCTTGGATAGGGGACAGAGTTCCTACGAGCAGTACTTC. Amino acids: CASSLDRGQSSYEQYF. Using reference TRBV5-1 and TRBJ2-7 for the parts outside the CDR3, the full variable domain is KAGVTQTPRYLIKTRGQQVTLSCSPISGHRSVSWYQQTPGQGLQFLFEYFSETQRNKGNFPGRFSGRQFSNSRSEMNVSTLELGDSALYLCASSLDRGQSSYEQYFGPGTRLTVT.